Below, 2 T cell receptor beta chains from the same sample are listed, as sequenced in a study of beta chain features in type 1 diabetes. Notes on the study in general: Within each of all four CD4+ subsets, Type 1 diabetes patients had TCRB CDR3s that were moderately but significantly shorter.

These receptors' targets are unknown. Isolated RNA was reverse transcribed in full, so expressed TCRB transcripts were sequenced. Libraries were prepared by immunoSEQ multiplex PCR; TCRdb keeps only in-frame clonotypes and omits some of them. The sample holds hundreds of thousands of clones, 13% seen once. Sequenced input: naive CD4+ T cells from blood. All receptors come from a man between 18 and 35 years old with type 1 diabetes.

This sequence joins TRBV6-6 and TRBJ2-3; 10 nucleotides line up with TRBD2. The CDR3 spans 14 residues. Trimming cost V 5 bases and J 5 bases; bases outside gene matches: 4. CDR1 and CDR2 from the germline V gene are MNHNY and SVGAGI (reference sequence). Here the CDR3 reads CASSSGGAGDTQYF. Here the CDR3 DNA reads TGTGCCAGCAGTAGCGGGGGGGCAGGAGATACGCAGTATTTT.

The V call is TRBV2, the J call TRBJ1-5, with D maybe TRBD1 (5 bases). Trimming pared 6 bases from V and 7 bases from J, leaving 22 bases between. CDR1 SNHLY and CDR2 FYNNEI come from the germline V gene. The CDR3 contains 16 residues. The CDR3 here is CASSQRRGILSQPQHF. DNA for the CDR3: TGTGCCAGCAGCCAACGCCGGGGGATCCTCTCCCAGCCCCAGCATTTT.